The TCR beta chain under discussion was sequenced for a study of blood T cell repertoires in COVID-19. About the research overall: The analysed material was cDNA or gDNA that came from T cells, B-cell-depleted T cells, or PBMCs.

Details on this clone: Other DNA sequences in this specimen translate into the identical CDR3.

The CDR3 consists of 13 residues. Per the germline V gene, CDR1 is MNHEY and CDR2 is SVGAGI. V was shortened by 5 bases and J by 5 bases, with 9 bases between the two germline ends. Profiling relied on immunoSEQ multiplex PCR, and the TCRdb table lists in-frame clones only, not all of them. The data hold tens of thousands of clones, with over 70% observed a single time. The receptor comes from a human donor in a cohort sampled during active COVID-19. V is TRBV6-5 and J is TRBJ1-4; D is undetermined. The sequencing sample was made of peripheral blood. This CDR3 reads CASSRGLNEKLFF. DNA of the CDR3: TGTGCCAGCAGTCGAGGGTTGAATGAAAAACTGTTTTTT.